The 5 T cell receptor beta chains reported below all come from one sample, sequenced in a study of vaccination effects on CD4 cells after COVID-19 (dated by TCRdb to the early 2020s). These receptors have no identified antigens. Library preparation was by the immunoSEQ multiplex PCR assay. Entries here come from immuneACCESS through TCRdb and include only in-frame sequences with V and J called. Some clones fail to appear in such tables; in the studies checked, an unresolved V gene covers under half of the shortfall, and the cause of the remainder is unknown. This sample holds more than 35,000 clones; 82% were observed only once. Less than 3.5% of the sample rests with the top ten. After 10 days of culture, CD4+ T cells were isolated with the EasySep CD4+ T cell isolation kit. Sequenced here: CD4+ T cells from PBMCs cultured without peptide, sampled before COVID-19 vaccination. These receptors were collected from a human donor who received a COVID-19 vaccine.

V is TRBV7-9 and J is TRBJ2-2; TRBD1 is a possible D gene (5 bases). CDR1 is SEHNR, CDR2 FQNEAQ, per germline (reference sequence). Trimming cost V 2 bases and J 5 bases, with 6 bases left between them. The CDR3 length is 13 residues. The CDR3 loop reads CASSLPGTGELFF. In DNA form, the CDR3 reads TGTGCCAGCAGCTTACCAGGGACCGGGGAGCTGTTTTTT.

The chain joins TRBV3-1 (or the pseudogene TRBV3-2) to TRBJ1-3; D unresolved. This CDR3 is 14 amino acids long. The germline CDR1 and CDR2 sequences are LGHDT and YNNKEL (reference sequence). V lost 1 base and J lost 4, with 8 bases in between. Here the CDR3 reads CASSQAQAGNTIYF. CDR3 DNA: TGTGCCAGCAGCCAAGCCCAGGCAGGAAACACCATATATTTT.

This chain links TRBV7-3 with TRBJ2-5; 8 bases are shared with TRBD1. Trimming cost V 1 base and J 5 bases; bases outside gene matches: 6. The germline gives CDR1 SGHTA, CDR2 FQGTGA. This CDR3 has 15 amino acids. CDR3 in amino acids: CASSLNPGGKETQYF. In DNA form, the CDR3 reads TGTGCCAGCAGCTTAAATCCAGGGGGCAAGGAGACCCAGTACTTC.

This chain connects TRBV12-2 to TRBJ2-5; TRBD1, as called in the table, went unchecked against the DNA. TRBV12-2 is a pseudogene. The CDR3 covers 15 residues. The CDR3 bases are TGTGCAAGTCGCCTGCCCGGGACAGGGAAAGAGACCCAGTACTTC. As protein: CASRLPGTGKETQYF.

The chain couples TRBV5-1 to TRBJ2-7; 10 bases agree with TRBD2. The CDR3 runs 16 residues. V trimming: 4 bases; J trimming: 4 bases; junction bases outside the gene matches: 11. The V gene's germline CDR1 is SGHRS and CDR2 YFSETQ. CDR3 sequence (DNA): TGCGCCAGCAGCCCATCCGGGGTAGCGGGGGGATACGAGCAGTACGTC. It codes for CASSPSGVAGGYEQYV.